This entry features one T cell receptor (beta chain) sequence. Its target is unknown. The sample comes from a study of blood T cells in healthy people across ages. Study conclusions and caveats: Age brought a roughly linear fall in TCR beta diversity measured per million T cells.

A second PCR, run for about 7 to 11 cycles, used a sample-barcoded 5' primer plus a J-beta primer mix. TCRdb fed the 5' RACE reads into MiXCR, producing one record per CDR3 protein. The sample has a few hundred thousand distinct CDR3 sequences; about 27% are singletons. CDR3 length: 8 residues. V was clipped by 7 bases and J by 8 bases, with 2 bases between them. Germline V gives CDR1 MNHNS, CDR2 SASEGT. The sample also formed part of further work on T cells of mothers and their children.

V is TRBV6-1 and J is TRBJ1-1; D call uncertain. Material for sequencing was blood. This receptor was taken from a boy younger than 10 in good health. The CDR3 loop reads CASNEAFF. The CDR3 DNA sequence: TGTGCCAGCAACGAAGCTTTCTTT.